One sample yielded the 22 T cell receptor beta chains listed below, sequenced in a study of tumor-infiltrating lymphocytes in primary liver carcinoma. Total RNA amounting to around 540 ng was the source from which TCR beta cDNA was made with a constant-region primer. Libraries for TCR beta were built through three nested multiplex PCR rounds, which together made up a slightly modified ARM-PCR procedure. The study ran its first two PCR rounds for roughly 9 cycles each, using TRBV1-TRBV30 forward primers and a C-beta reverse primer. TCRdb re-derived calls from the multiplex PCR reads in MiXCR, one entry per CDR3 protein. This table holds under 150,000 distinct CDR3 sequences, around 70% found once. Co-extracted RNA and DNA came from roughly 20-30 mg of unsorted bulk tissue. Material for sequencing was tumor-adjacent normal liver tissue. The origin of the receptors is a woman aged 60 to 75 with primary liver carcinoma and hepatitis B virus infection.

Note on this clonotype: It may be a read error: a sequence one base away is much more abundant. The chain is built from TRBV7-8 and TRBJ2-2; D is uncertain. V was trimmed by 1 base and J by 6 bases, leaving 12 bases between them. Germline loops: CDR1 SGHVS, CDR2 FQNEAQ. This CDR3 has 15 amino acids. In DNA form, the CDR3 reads TGTGCCAGCAGCTTAGAGAGTGGGCACGCCGGGGAGCTGTTTTTT. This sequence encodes CASSLESGHAGELFF.

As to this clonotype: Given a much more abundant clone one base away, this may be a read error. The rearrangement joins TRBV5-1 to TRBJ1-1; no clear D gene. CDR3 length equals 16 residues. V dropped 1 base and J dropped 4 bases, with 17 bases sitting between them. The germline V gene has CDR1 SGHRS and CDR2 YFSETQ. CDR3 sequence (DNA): TGCGCCAGCAGCTTGTTGGGCGGGTGCCTAGCCACTGAAGCTTTCTTT. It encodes CASSLLGGCLATEAFF. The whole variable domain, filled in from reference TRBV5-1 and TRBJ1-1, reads KAGVTQTPRYLIKTRGQQVTLSCSPISGHRSVSWYQQTPGQGLQFLFEYFSETQRNKGNFPGRFSGRQFSNSRSEMNVSTLELGDSALYLCASSLLGGCLATEAFFGQGTRLTVV.

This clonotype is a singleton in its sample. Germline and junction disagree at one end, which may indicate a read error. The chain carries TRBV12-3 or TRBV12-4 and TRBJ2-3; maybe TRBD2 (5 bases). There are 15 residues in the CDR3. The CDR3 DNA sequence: TGTGCCAGCAGCGTCGCGGACCCTCCCGGGGATACGCACTATTTT. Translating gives CASSVADPPGDTHYF.

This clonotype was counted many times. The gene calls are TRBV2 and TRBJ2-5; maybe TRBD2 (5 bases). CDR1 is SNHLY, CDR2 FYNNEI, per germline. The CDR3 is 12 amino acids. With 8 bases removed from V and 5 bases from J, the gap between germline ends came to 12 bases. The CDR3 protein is CASLSSGETQYF. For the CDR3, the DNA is TGTGCCAGCTTAAGCTCGGGGGAGACCCAGTACTTC.

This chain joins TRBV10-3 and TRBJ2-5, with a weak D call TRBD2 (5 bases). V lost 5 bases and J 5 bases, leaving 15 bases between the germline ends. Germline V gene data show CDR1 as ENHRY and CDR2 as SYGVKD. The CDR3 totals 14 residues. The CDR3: CAISLSEKGETQYF. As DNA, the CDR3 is TGTGCCATCAGTCTTAGCGAGAAAGGTGAGACCCAGTACTTC.

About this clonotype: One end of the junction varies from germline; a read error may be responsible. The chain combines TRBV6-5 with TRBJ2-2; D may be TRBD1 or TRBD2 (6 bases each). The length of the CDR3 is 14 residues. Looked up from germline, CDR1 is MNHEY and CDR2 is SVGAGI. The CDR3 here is CARSYGGQTGELFF. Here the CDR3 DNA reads TGTGCCAGAAGTTATGGGGGGCAGACCGGGGAGCTGTTTTTT.

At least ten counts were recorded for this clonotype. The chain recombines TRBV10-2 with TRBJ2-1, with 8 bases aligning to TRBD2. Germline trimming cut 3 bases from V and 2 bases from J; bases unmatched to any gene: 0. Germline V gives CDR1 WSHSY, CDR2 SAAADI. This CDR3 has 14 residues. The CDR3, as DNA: TGCGCCAGCAGTGAACTAGCGGCCTACAATGAGCAGTTCTTC. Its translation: CASSELAAYNEQFF.

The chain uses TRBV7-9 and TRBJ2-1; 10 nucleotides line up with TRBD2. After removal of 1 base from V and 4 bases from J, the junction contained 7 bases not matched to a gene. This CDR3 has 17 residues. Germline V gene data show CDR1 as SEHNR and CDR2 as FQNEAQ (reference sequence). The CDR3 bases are TGTGCCAGCAGCTTAGGCGCCGAACTAGCGGGATACAATGAGCAGTTCTTC. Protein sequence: CASSLGAELAGYNEQFF.

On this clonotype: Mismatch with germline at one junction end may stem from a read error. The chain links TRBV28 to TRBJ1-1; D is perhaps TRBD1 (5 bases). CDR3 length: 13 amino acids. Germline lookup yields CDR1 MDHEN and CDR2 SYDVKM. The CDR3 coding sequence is TGTGCCAGCAGTCCCCGGGTGGGGACTGAAACTTTCTTT. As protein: CASSPRVGTETFF.

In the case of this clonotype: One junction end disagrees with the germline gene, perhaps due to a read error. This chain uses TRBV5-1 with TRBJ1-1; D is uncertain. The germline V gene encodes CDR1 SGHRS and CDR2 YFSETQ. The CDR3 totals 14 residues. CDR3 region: CASSFDNRSTGAFF. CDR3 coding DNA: TGCGCCAGCAGCTTTGACAACCGGAGCACTGGAGCTTTCTTT.

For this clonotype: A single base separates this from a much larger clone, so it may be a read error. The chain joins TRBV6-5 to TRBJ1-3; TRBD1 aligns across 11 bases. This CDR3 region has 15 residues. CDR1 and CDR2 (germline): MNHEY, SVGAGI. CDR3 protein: CASGYDGQGANTIYF. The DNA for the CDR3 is TGTGCCAGCGGTTACGACGGACAGGGGGCAAACACCATATATTTT.

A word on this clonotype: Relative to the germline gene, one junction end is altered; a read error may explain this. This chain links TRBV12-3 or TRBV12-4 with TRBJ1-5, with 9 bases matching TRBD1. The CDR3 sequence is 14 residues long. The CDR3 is CASMSGQGDQPQHF. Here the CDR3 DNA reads TGTGCCAGCATGTCGGGACAGGGAGACCAGCCCCAGCATTTC.

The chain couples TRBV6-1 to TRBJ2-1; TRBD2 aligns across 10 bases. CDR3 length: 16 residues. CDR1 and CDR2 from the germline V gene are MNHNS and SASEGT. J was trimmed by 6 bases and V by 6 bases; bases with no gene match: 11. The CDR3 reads CASSGSSGRLGNEQFF. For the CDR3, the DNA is TGTGCCAGCAGCGGGTCTAGCGGGAGATTGGGCAATGAGCAGTTCTTC.

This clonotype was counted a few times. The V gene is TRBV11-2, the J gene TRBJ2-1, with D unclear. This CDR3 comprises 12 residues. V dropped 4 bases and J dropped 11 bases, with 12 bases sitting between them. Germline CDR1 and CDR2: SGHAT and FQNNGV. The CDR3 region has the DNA TGTGCCAGCAGCTCCAGGAATCCCAAGCAGTTCTTC. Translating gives CASSSRNPKQFF.

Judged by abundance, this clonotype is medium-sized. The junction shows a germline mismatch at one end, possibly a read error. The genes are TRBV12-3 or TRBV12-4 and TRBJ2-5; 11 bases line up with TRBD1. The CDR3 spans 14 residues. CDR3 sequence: CASSLLGQGASLDF. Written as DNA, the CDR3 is TGTGCCAGCAGTCTCCTCGGACAGGGGGCCTCACTGGACTTC.

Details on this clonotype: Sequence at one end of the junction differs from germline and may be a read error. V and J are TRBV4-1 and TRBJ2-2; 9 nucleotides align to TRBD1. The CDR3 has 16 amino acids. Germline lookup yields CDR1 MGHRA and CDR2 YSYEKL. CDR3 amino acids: CASSHPGTGLSGELFF. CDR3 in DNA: TGCGCCAGCAGCCATCCCGGGACAGGGCTATCCGGCGAGCTGTTTTTT.

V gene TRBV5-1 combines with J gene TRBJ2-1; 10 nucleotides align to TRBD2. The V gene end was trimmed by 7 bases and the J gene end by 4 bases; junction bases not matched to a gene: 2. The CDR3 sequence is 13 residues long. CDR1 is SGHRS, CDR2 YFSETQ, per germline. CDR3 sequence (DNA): TGCGCCAGCGGGACTAGCGAATACAATGAGCAGTTCTTC. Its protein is CASGTSEYNEQFF.

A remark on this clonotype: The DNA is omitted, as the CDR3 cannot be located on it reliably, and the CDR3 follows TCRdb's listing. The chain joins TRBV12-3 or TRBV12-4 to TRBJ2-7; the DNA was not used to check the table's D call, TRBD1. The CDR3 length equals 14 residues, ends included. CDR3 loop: CASSWGQGSSEQHF.

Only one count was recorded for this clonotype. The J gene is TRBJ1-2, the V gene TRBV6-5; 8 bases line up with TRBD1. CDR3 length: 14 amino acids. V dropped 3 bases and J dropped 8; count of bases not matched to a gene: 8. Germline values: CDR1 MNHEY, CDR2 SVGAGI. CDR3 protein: CASSYKGQGVGYTF. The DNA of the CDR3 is TGTGCCAGCAGTTATAAAGGACAGGGAGTCGGCTACACCTTC.

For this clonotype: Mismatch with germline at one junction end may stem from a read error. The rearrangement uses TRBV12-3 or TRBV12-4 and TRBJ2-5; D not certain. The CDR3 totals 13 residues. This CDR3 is CASSLVEKETQYF. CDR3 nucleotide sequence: TGTGCCAGCAGTTTAGTGGAGAAAGAGACTCAGTACTTC.

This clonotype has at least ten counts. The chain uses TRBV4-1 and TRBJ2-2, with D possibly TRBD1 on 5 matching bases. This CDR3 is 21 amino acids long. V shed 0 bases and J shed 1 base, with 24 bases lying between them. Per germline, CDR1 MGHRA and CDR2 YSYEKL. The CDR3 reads CASSQDGSWGLTGVNTGELFF. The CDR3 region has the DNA TGCGCCAGCAGCCAAGATGGGTCCTGGGGCCTGACTGGCGTGAACACCGGGGAGCTGTTTTTT.

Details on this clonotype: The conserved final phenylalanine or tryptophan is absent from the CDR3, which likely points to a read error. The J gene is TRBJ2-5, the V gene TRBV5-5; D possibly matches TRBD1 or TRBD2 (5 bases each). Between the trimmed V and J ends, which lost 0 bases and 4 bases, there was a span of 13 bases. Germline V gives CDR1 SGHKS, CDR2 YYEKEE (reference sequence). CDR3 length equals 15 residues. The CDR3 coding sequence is TGTGCCAGCAGCTTGGGGGCTACGGGGCGAGAGACCCAGTACCAC. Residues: CASSLGATGRETQYH.